This T cell receptor beta chain emerged from a study of blood T cell repertoires in COVID-19. Study information: Samples taken during acute and convalescent COVID-19 were collected in the United States, Italy and Spain.

With 7 bases removed from V and 0 bases from J, the gap between germline ends came to 8 bases. This CDR3 region has 13 residues. Germline V CDR1 and CDR2: SEHNR, FQNEAQ (reference sequence). Clones were sequenced by immunoSEQ multiplex PCR, and TCRdb holds only the in-frame ones, with some missing. The table has under 200,000 clones, around four fifths seen once; the top ten hold about 8%. In terms of age and location, participants ranged from roughly 18 to 95 years and lived in about 25 US areas. Participants' own reports of clinical history determined their cohort assignment. Two consecutive negative NP/OP PCR tests, clearance, or resolved symptoms defined Cohort 3 recovery.

The gene calls are TRBV7-9 and TRBJ2-3, with TRBD1 as a possible D gene (6 bases). Sequencing used PBMCs or T cells enriched from blood (not recorded which). The clonotype was recovered from a woman aged 45 to 65 who had recovered from COVID-19. The DNA of the CDR3 is TGTGCCAGCACGCAGGGGAGCACAGATACGCAGTATTTT. Translation gives CASTQGSTDTQYF.